The 8 T cell receptor beta chains reported below all come from one sample, sequenced in a study of T-cell reconstitution after alpha-beta-depleted transplantation in children. For TCRbeta, the library was prepared with unique molecular identifiers. TCRdb re-derived calls from the PCR reads in MiXCR, one entry per CDR3 protein. The sample has about 610,000 distinct CDR3 sequences; roughly 10% are singletons. Source: PBMCs from the stem cell graft donor, taken from the stem cell graft. These receptor sequences come from a human donor who donated a stem cell graft to a child with acute myeloid leukemia.

This clonotype was counted between two and nine times. The chain links TRBV20-1 to TRBJ2-1; no clear D gene. The CDR3 is made up of 15 amino acids. Germline CDR1 and CDR2: DFQATT and SNEGSKA (reference sequence). Trimming stripped 6 bases from V and 0 bases from J, with 15 bases between. The CDR3 protein is CSARLGRSSYNEQFF. The DNA for the CDR3 is TGCAGTGCCCGCCTCGGTAGGAGCTCCTACAATGAGCAGTTCTTC.

This clonotype was observed a handful of times. The chain combines TRBV12-3 or TRBV12-4 with TRBJ2-3; no reliable D call. This CDR3 region has 12 residues. V lost 3 bases and J 7 bases, leaving 8 bases between the germline ends. The CDR3 reads CASSFPGNTQYF. The CDR3 coding sequence is TGTGCCAGCAGTTTTCCCGGAAATACGCAGTATTTT.

In this sample, this clonotype turned up many times. The chain is built from TRBV18 and TRBJ2-6; D gene uncertain. The CDR3 spans 12 residues. Germline assignment: CDR1 KGHSH and CDR2 LQKENI. V lost 8 bases and J lost 4, with 6 bases in between. CDR3 sequence: CASPSGANVLTF. DNA of the CDR3: TGTGCCAGCCCGTCGGGGGCCAACGTCCTGACTTTC.

At least ten counts were recorded for this clonotype. The gene calls are TRBV27 and TRBJ1-3; 7 nucleotides agree with TRBD1. The CDR3 extends over 17 amino acids. CDR1 and CDR2 from the germline V gene are MNHEY and SMNVEV (reference sequence). Germline trimming cut 6 bases from V and 0 bases from J; bases unmatched to any gene: 11. The CDR3 spells CASRDSRGTVSGNTIYF. The CDR3 nucleotides read TGTGCCAGCAGGGACTCTAGAGGGACAGTCTCTGGAAACACCATATATTTT.

A word on this clonotype: An end of the junction does not agree with germline; a read error may underlie this. The chain combines TRBV20-1 with TRBJ2-7, with D possibly TRBD1 on 6 matching bases. The CDR3 extends over 15 amino acids. Germline V lookup: CDR1 DFQATT, CDR2 SNEGSKA (reference sequence). CDR3 sequence reads: CSAKRVQGQTYELYF. CDR3 nucleotide sequence: TGCAGTGCCAAGAGGGTCCAGGGACAAACTTACGAGCTGTACTTC.

V is TRBV4-2 and J is TRBJ2-3; D gene ambiguous. The CDR3 is made up of 11 amino acids. The germline V gene has CDR1 LGHNA and CDR2 YNFKEQ. Trimming shortened V by 8 bases and J by 6 bases, and 9 bases separated the two germline ends. CDR3 loop: CASLPRDTQYF. The CDR3 nucleotides read TGTGCCAGCCTGCCCAGGGATACGCAGTATTTT.

There are a few counts of this clonotype. The V call is TRBV6-2 or TRBV6-3, the J call TRBJ2-7; 9 bases are a match to TRBD2. This CDR3 comprises 18 residues. After removal of 9 bases from V and 2 bases from J, the junction contained 20 bases not matched to a gene. Per the germline V gene, CDR1 is MNHEY and CDR2 is SVGEGT. CDR3 nucleotide sequence: TGTGCCAGTAGCAAGGTTCTCACTGTGGGACTAGCTACCTACGAGCAGTACTTC. Translation: CASSKVLTVGLATYEQYF.

The table lists this clonotype with a few counts. V usage is TRBV29-1 and J usage is TRBJ2-5, with TRBD1 matching 9 bases. J gave up 5 bases and V 6 bases, and 10 bases lay outside the gene matches. Per the germline V gene, CDR1 is SQVTM and CDR2 is ANQGSEA. The CDR3 sequence is 14 residues long. CDR3 coding DNA: TGCAGCGTCCTCCCGGACAGGGGCGTGGAGACCCAGTACTTC. It specifies CSVLPDRGVETQYF.